What follows describes a single T cell receptor beta chain. Its target is unknown. The record originates from a study of Tregs in tolerant kidney transplant recipients. Points from the study as a whole: The most relevant donor-specific Treg TCRbeta repertoire apparently came from expansion with activated donor B cells. Few patients were studied, so findings need validation in larger groups.

CD4+CD25+CD127- Tregs, CD4+CD25- non-Tregs, CD4 and CD8 cells were sorted. Thawed PBMCs were rested overnight at 37°C with around 200 IU/ml IL-2 before regulatory T cell sorting. CDR1 SGHNT and CDR2 YENEEA come from the germline V gene. The CDR3 has 13 amino acids. V dropped 5 bases and J dropped 3 bases, with 11 bases sitting between them. Generated by immunoSEQ multiplex PCR, the TCRdb table keeps only in-frame clones and is missing some. The table shows tens of thousands of clones, with roughly nine tenths occurring only once. The sample comprised Tregs from blood. This rearrangement joins TRBV11-3 to TRBJ2-7; D gene unclear. The TCR comes from a human donor in good health. The CDR3 nucleotides are TGTGCCAGCAGCAAATCGGAGAACTACGAGCAGTACTTC. This gives the protein CASSKSENYEQYF.